This entry describes one T cell receptor beta chain. This entry is derived from a study of T cells in narcolepsy. Study background: Patients with NT1 or NT2 and healthy control donors were enrolled.

The CDR3 is 14 residues long. The V end was cut by 2 bases, the J end by 8 bases, with 13 bases between. Germline loops: CDR1 SEHNR, CDR2 FQNEAQ (reference sequence). Data came from immunoSEQ multiplex PCR; TCRdb stores just in-frame clones and leaves some out. Counted here are about 30,000 clones, around 82% occurring once; the ten biggest clones make up 0.9% to 1.2%. The sequenced sample was CD45RA- memory CD4+ T cells from PBMCs. The sequence derives from a human donor with narcolepsy. The chain employs TRBV7-9 and TRBJ2-1; weak D call: TRBD2 (6 bases). This CDR3 is CASSLNPSVHEQFF. Written as DNA, the CDR3 is TGTGCCAGCAGCTTAAATCCTAGCGTCCATGAGCAGTTCTTC.